These T cell receptor beta chains were read from a single sample in a study of T cells in Graves' hyperthyroidism and ophthalmopathy. TCRdb re-analysed the multiplex PCR reads in MiXCR, keeping a single row per CDR3 protein. The table includes under 350,000 distinct CDR3 sequences, 15% to 20% detected once. Sequencing used blood. Receptors were obtained from a woman between 45 and 60 years old with Graves' hyperthyroidism. The CDR3 runs from the conserved cysteine through the conserved F or W. A D gene is named only where the DNA matches it firmly. Some rows have no size entry. The others give once, few or many, or a class for an expanded clone.

TRBJ1-1	NA	TRBV7-9	NA	TGTGCCTACGAAGACAGAAGAGGGACTGAAGCTTTCTTT	CAYEDRRGTEAFF
TRBJ2-1	many	TRBV4-1	NA	TGCGCCAGCAGCTCAGGGGATGATGAGCAGTTCTTC	CASSSGDDEQFF
TRBJ1-6	many	TRBV2	NA	TGTGCCAGCACTCCAAGGGGGGTTCTGGGAAATTCACCCCTCCACTTT	CASTPRGVLGNSPLHF
TRBJ2-7	many	TRBV27	NA	TGTGCCAGCAGTCCCAACCGGGGCTACGAGCAGTACTTC	CASSPNRGYEQYF
TRBJ2-4	NA	TRBV10-3	NA	TGTGCCATCAGTGGCTCAAGGCAGGGCGGAAACATTCAGTACTTC	CAISGSRQGGNIQYF
TRBJ2-1	many	TRBV11-3	TRBD2	TGTGCCAGCAGTCCGACTAGCGGGGTAAACAATGAGCAGTTCTTC	CASSPTSGVNNEQFF
TRBJ1-1	many	TRBV12-3/TRBV12-4	NA	TGTGCCAGCAGTTCCCTAGTGCAGGGTAGGACTGAAGCTTTCTTT	CASSSLVQGRTEAFF
TRBJ2-1	many	TRBV28	NA	TGTGCCAGCCAGCAGAACTACAATGAGCAGTTCTTC	CASQQNYNEQFF
TRBJ2-3	few	TRBV2	NA	TGTGCCAGCCGACGCCCTGAGGGTGATACGCAGTATTTT	CASRRPEGDTQYF
TRBJ2-3	NA	TRBV20-1	NA	TGCAGTGCTATCCAAACTTCGAGCACAGATACGCAGTATTTT	CSAIQTSSTDTQYF
TRBJ1-2	few	TRBV7-9	NA	TGTGCCAGCAGCTCTCCCTCGTTGGGGGGCTATGGCTACACCTTC	CASSSPSLGGYGYTF
TRBJ2-5	many	TRBV20-1	TRBD2	TGCAGTGCTAGATCCCCCGGACTAGAAAGGGGGACCCAGTACTTC	CSARSPGLERGTQYF
TRBJ1-2	NA	TRBV28	NA	TGTGCCAGCAGTTTAGCCTACTACGACTCTAGAGGATATGGCTACACCTTC	CASSLAYYDSRGYGYTF
TRBJ1-2	few	TRBV20-1	NA	TGCAGTGCCGACGGCGGATTCTATGGCTACACCTTC	CSADGGFYGYTF
TRBJ2-1	many	TRBV27	NA	TGTGCCAGCAGATTAACACAGGGATCCTACAATGAGCAGTTCTTC	CASRLTQGSYNEQFF
TRBJ2-7	once	TRBV28	NA	TGTGCCAGCAGTGACGGGCCTCAGGGCGACGAGCAGTACTTC	CASSDGPQGDEQYF
TRBJ2-1	NA	TRBV5-1	NA	TGTGCCAGCAGCGTAGTTGGGGGCCCCTACAATGAGCAGTTCTTC	CASSVVGGPYNEQFF
TRBJ2-3	NA	TRBV6-1	NA	TGTGCCAGCAGTCCGGACTACACAGATACGCAGTATTTT	CASSPDYTDTQYF
TRBJ1-5	few	TRBV9	NA	TGTGCCAGCAGCGCCGGGACATTAGATCAGCCCCAGCATTTT	CASSAGTLDQPQHF
TRBJ2-1	NA	TRBV5-1	TRBD2	TGCGCCAGCAGCCGGTCCACCGGGACTAGCGGCAATGAGCAGTTCTTC	CASSRSTGTSGNEQFF
TRBJ2-4	many	TRBV28	NA	TGTGCCAGCAGTTCGGTAATTACTCTTCAGTACTTC	CASSSVITLQYF
TRBJ2-7	few	TRBV20-1	NA	TGCAGTGCTAGAGCTGGAGAGCAGTACTTC	CSARAGEQYF
TRBJ1-3	NA	TRBV3-1	TRBD1	TGTGCCGGCAGACCACAGGGGGCGAAGGGAAACACCATATATTTT	CAGRPQGAKGNTIYF
TRBJ2-3	many	TRBV6-1	NA	TGTGCCAGCAGTGAACCCCTCTGGCTTTCAGATACGCAGTATTTT	CASSEPLWLSDTQYF
TRBJ2-1	NA	TRBV7-9	TRBD2	TGTGCCAGCAGCCCAACCGGCGGGGGGGCCTTTGAGCAGTTCTTC	CASSPTGGGAFEQFF
TRBJ1-1	few	TRBV19	TRBD1	TGTGCCAGTAGTTCCGGGACAGGGGGCGTTGACACTGAAGCTTTCTTT	CASSSGTGGVDTEAFF
TRBJ2-3	NA	TRBV20-1	TRBD1	TGCAGTGCTAGATCCAGGGGGCTCACAGATACGCAGTATTTT	CSARSRGLTDTQYF
TRBJ1-1	many	TRBV12-3/TRBV12-4	TRBD1	TGTGCCAGCAACCCGGGACAGGGAGCGCACACTGAAGCTTTCTTT	CASNPGQGAHTEAFF
TRBJ2-5	few	TRBV10-1	TRBD2	TGCGCCAGCAGTGAGGGAGTGCTAGCGGGGGTGACCCAGTACTTC	CASSEGVLAGVTQYF
TRBJ1-2	few	TRBV4-1	NA	TGTGCCAGCAGCCAAGTTCTGGCATCAGCTAACTATGGCTACACCTTC	CASSQVLASANYGYTF
TRBJ2-7	many	TRBV11-1	NA	TGTGCCAGCAGCCCAAGTAGGGGGGGCAGGAACCACGAGCAGTACTTC	CASSPSRGGRNHEQYF
TRBJ2-1	many	TRBV11-2	NA	TGTGCCAGCAGCCCCATGACCTCCTACAATGAGCAGTTCTTC	CASSPMTSYNEQFF
TRBJ2-2	NA	TRBV19	NA	TGTGCCAGTAGTATGAAACAGAATCAGTTTTTT	CASSMKQNQFF
TRBJ2-1	NA	TRBV27	NA	TGTGCCAGCAGTTTACCCTACCTCAATGAGCAGTTCTTC	CASSLPYLNEQFF
TRBJ1-1	many	TRBV2	TRBD1	TGTGCCAGCAGGGACAGGGAGCCGGGGAGAATGAACACTGAAGCTTTCTTT	CASRDREPGRMNTEAFF
TRBJ2-1	few	TRBV18	NA	TGTGCCAGCTCACCACCCGCGGGTAGCGATGAGCAGTCCTTC	CASSPPAGSDEQSF
TRBJ1-4	few	TRBV2	NA	TGTGCCAGCCAACAGGAAGGTGAAAAACTGTTTTTT	CASQQEGEKLFF
TRBJ2-3	many	TRBV20-1	TRBD2	TGCAGTGCTAGAGGGGCGAGCGGGAGGCCTAGCACAGATACGCAGTATTTT	CSARGASGRPSTDTQYF
TRBJ2-1	many	TRBV20-1	NA	TGCAGTGCTAGGACGGGAAGCGGTTCCTACAATGAGCAGTTCTTC	CSARTGSGSYNEQFF
TRBJ2-3	many	TRBV27	NA	TGTGCCAGCAGTTTCGGATTCACAGATACGCAGTATTTT	CASSFGFTDTQYF
TRBJ2-3	NA	TRBV24-1	NA	TGTGCCACCAGTGATCCCCGATTAGGCACAGATACGCAGTATTTT	CATSDPRLGTDTQYF
TRBJ1-1	many	TRBV12-3/TRBV12-4	NA	TGTGCCAGCAGCCATGAGGGTGGGTACCCTGAAGCTTTCTTT	CASSHEGGYPEAFF
TRBJ1-2	few	TRBV9	NA	TGTGCCAGCAGCGTCCGGGGACCTTGGGCCGAAAACTATGGCTACACCTTC	CASSVRGPWAENYGYTF
TRBJ2-1	once	TRBV12-5	NA	TGTGCTAGTGCCCGCAACAATGAGCAGTTCTTC	CASARNNEQFF
TRBJ2-1	many	TRBV20-1	NA	TGCAGTGCTAGCGGCGGGGCCTCCTACAATGAGCAGTTCTTC	CSASGGASYNEQFF
TRBJ2-1	few	TRBV10-1	TRBD2	TGCGCCAGCTCGTTCTCAGCGGGGGACGAGCAGTTCTTC	CASSFSAGDEQFF
TRBJ1-6	NA	TRBV19	NA	TGTGCCAGTAGTACGGGACAACAACGAGGTTCACCCCTCCACTTT	CASSTGQQRGSPLHF
TRBJ2-3	NA	TRBV20-1	TRBD1	TGCAGTCGTTCCCGAAGGGGGACAGGGTTCACAGATACGCAGTATTTT	CSRSRRGTGFTDTQYF
TRBJ2-1	few	TRBV6-1	TRBD2	TGTGCCAGCAGTCCAGCGGGGGTTCGCAATGAGCAGTTCTTC	CASSPAGVRNEQFF
TRBJ1-2	many	TRBV13	NA	TGTGCCAGCAGCTTAGGCCTCTCACCGGAGGCTGGTGGCTACACCTTC	CASSLGLSPEAGGYTF
TRBJ2-7	many	TRBV5-1	NA	TGCGCCAGCAGCTTGTTTTCAGGGAGCTCCTACGAGCAGTACTTC	CASSLFSGSSYEQYF
TRBJ2-2	NA	TRBV19	TRBD2	TGTGCCAGTAGTGGGGGGACTAGCGGGAGGGGGAGCACCGGGGAGCTGTTTTTT	CASSGGTSGRGSTGELFF
TRBJ2-1	NA	TRBV20-1	NA	TGCAGTGCTGACCAGACTCCGGAGCAGTTCTTC	CSADQTPEQFF
TRBJ1-1	many	TRBV30	NA	TGTGCCTGGAGTGGTACGAACACTGAAGCTTTCTTT	CAWSGTNTEAFF
TRBJ1-1	many	TRBV6-1	TRBD1	TGTGCCAGCAGTGATTTCACACAGGGGAAGACTGAAGCTTTCTTT	CASSDFTQGKTEAFF
TRBJ1-2	few	TRBV7-2	NA	TGTGCCAGCAGCTTAGGGATAAATTCCTATGGCTACACCTTC	CASSLGINSYGYTF
TRBJ1-1	few	TRBV6-1	NA	TGTGCCAGCAACCCTTTACCGAACACTGAAGCTTTCTTT	CASNPLPNTEAFF